One sample yielded the 32 T cell receptor beta chains listed below, sequenced in a study of blood T cell repertoires in COVID-19 (TCRdb year 2020). The library was made by the immunoSEQ multiplex PCR assay. TCRdb mirrors the immuneACCESS table, restricted to in-frame sequences. Some clones are absent from its copies; in checked studies, under half trace to an unresolved V gene, and the reason for the others is unknown. For this sample there are about 200,000 clones; 81% appear just once. The ten largest account for approximately 8% of the sample. Sequencing input: peripheral blood. These receptors originate from a woman of 80 years or more with acute or convalescent COVID-19.

The chain employs TRBV5-4 and TRBJ2-2; 8 nucleotides align to TRBD2. This CDR3 has 15 amino acids. Unmatched junction bases numbered 0, after V lost 2 bases and J lost 0 bases. The germline CDR1 and CDR2 sequences are SGHNT and YYREEE (reference sequence). The CDR3 is CASSLAGANTGELFF. The DNA of the CDR3 is TGTGCCAGCAGCTTAGCGGGGGCGAACACCGGGGAGCTGTTTTTT.

This clone has a single count. This chain joins TRBV11-3 and TRBJ2-1, with 15 bases that match TRBD2. The CDR3 consists of 18 residues. Germline V gene lookup returns CDR1 SGHNT and CDR2 YENEEA. Trimming cost V 1 base and J 7 bases; bases outside gene matches: 8. DNA for the CDR3: TGTGCCAGCAGCTTAGGCCTTGGGACTAGCGGGGGGAGAAATGAGCAGTTCTTC. This encodes CASSLGLGTSGGRNEQFF.

The gene calls are TRBV2 and TRBJ2-5; D is ambiguous. Germline CDR1 is SNHLY and CDR2 is FYNNEI. V was trimmed by 2 bases and J by 5 bases, leaving 9 bases between them. This CDR3 region has 13 residues. CDR3 residues: CASSEPSGETQYF. In DNA, the CDR3 is TGTGCCAGCAGTGAACCTTCCGGGGAGACCCAGTACTTC.

This clone was counted a few times. The rearrangement links TRBV7-2 to TRBJ2-1; 14 nucleotides line up with TRBD2. Germline V gene lookup returns CDR1 SGHTA and CDR2 FQGNSA. Trimming at V came to 5 bases and at J to 8 bases, leaving 5 bases not matched to a gene. CDR3 length: 15 residues. The CDR3 nucleotides read TGTGCCAGCAGCCCGACTAGCGGGGGGGCTTATGAGCAGTTCTTC. This translates into CASSPTSGGAYEQFF. The entire variable domain, with the rest obtained from reference TRBV7-2 and TRBJ2-1, is as follows: GAGVSQSPSNKVTEKGKDVELRCDPISGHTALYWYRQSLGQGLEFLIYFQGNSAPDKSGLPSDRFSAERTGGSVSTLTIQRTQQEDSAVYLCASSPTSGGAYEQFFGPGTRLTVL.

V usage is TRBV7-9 and J usage is TRBJ1-4; 7 bases line up with TRBD1. The V segment lost 5 bases and the J segment 4 bases; nucleotides outside the gene matches: 4. The V gene's germline CDR1 is SEHNR and CDR2 FQNEAQ (reference sequence). CDR3 length: 14 amino acids. The CDR3 DNA is TGTGCCAGCAGCCATCGACAGGGTAATGAAAAACTGTTTTTT. Translated, it gives CASSHRQGNEKLFF.

The CDR3 nucleotides are TGCGCCAGCAGCTTTACTAGCCCCGACGAGACCCAGTACTTC. Its translation is CASSFTSPDETQYF. The genes are TRBV5-1 and TRBJ2-5; D perhaps matches TRBD2 (6 bases). Germline V gives CDR1 SGHRS, CDR2 YFSETQ. The V gene lost 2 bases and the J gene lost 5 bases, with 13 bases spanning the gap. This CDR3 contains 14 residues.

V and J are TRBV7-3 and TRBJ2-3; possible D gene TRBD1, 6 bases. The CDR3 has 15 residues. Deletions cut 4 bases from V and 1 base from J, with 12 bases between. The germline gives CDR1 SGHTA, CDR2 FQGTGA. The CDR3 sequence is CASSYRTDRTDTQYF. Written as DNA, the CDR3 is TGTGCCAGCAGCTACCGGACAGATCGCACAGATACGCAGTATTTT.

The CDR3 reads CASSEGQVSSYEQYF. Here the CDR3 DNA reads TGTGCCAGCAGTGAGGGGCAGGTCAGCTCCTACGAGCAGTACTTC. The chain couples TRBV6-1 to TRBJ2-7; a weak D match, TRBD1 (5 bases). Germline CDR1 is MNHNS and CDR2 is SASEGT. Trimming pared 3 bases from V and 0 bases from J, leaving 12 bases between. This CDR3 is built from 15 residues.

The rearrangement joins TRBV27 to TRBJ2-5; 8 nucleotides agree with TRBD1. With V trimmed by 4 bases and J by 4 bases, 8 bases remained unmatched. Germline V gene lookup returns CDR1 MNHEY and CDR2 SMNVEV (reference sequence). CDR3 length: 15 amino acids. CDR3 sequence: CASSSRTGTGETQYF. The CDR3 coding sequence is TGTGCCAGCAGTTCGAGGACAGGGACAGGAGAGACCCAGTACTTC.

This clone was seen once. The rearrangement joins TRBV2 to TRBJ2-7; 7 nucleotides match TRBD1. The germline V gene has CDR1 SNHLY and CDR2 FYNNEI. V lost 6 bases, J lost 0 bases, and 5 bases stayed unmatched. There are 14 residues in the CDR3. Here the CDR3 reads CASRRGQNSYEQYF. CDR3 nucleotides: TGTGCCAGCAGAAGGGGACAGAACTCCTACGAGCAGTACTTC.

This sequence joins TRBV6-5 and TRBJ2-7; D perhaps matches TRBD1 (6 bases). The germline V and J ends were trimmed by 4 bases and 0 bases, with 16 bases remaining between them. Germline CDR1 MNHEY, CDR2 SVGAGI. The CDR3 is 16 amino acids. CDR3 nucleotides: TGTGCCAGCAGTTTCTCCCTGACAGGCAGCTCCTACGAGCAGTACTTC. It is translated as CASSFSLTGSSYEQYF.

This clone came up a few times. The rearrangement uses TRBV19 and TRBJ1-5, with a tentative D call TRBD1 (5 bases). This CDR3 region has 17 residues. V shed 6 bases and J shed 1 base, with 19 bases lying between them. Germline assignment: CDR1 LNHDA and CDR2 SQIVND (reference sequence). CDR3 bases: TGTGCCAGTAGCCCGACGTTGGCAGGGCCGAGCAATCAGCCCCAGCATTTT. Translation gives CASSPTLAGPSNQPQHF. The whole variable domain, remainder taken from reference TRBV19 and TRBJ1-5, is DGGITQSPKYLFRKEGQNVTLSCEQNLNHDAMYWYRQDPGQGLRLIYYSQIVNDFQKGDIAEGYSVSREKKESFPLTVTSAQKNPTAFYLCASSPTLAGPSNQPQHFGDGTRLSIL.

A few counts support this clone. V usage is TRBV3-1 (or the pseudogene TRBV3-2) and J usage is TRBJ1-3; no firm D call. Between the trimmed V and J ends, which lost 4 bases and 6 bases, there was a span of 10 bases. CDR3 size: 13 residues. The V gene's germline CDR1 is LGHDT and CDR2 YNNKEL (reference sequence). CDR3 sequence (DNA): TGTGCCAGCAGCCCAGGCCCCGAAAACACCATATATTTT. As protein: CASSPGPENTIYF.

The CDR3 DNA follows: TGCGCCAGCAGCTTGGAGGGACAGGGCACCTATGGCTACACCTTC. Its translation is CASSLEGQGTYGYTF. The V gene is TRBV5-1, the J gene TRBJ1-2; 9 nucleotides line up with TRBD1. V shed 0 bases and J 4 bases; nucleotides not matched to a gene: 4. The CDR3 sequence is 15 residues long. CDR1 is SGHRS, CDR2 YFSETQ, per germline. The variable domain in full, completed from reference TRBV5-1 and TRBJ1-2, reads KAGVTQTPRYLIKTRGQQVTLSCSPISGHRSVSWYQQTPGQGLQFLFEYFSETQRNKGNFPGRFSGRQFSNSRSEMNVSTLELGDSALYLCASSLEGQGTYGYTFGSGTRLTVV.

This clone was found a few times. The chain combines TRBV27 with TRBJ1-6; the D gene is possibly TRBD1 (5 bases). V dropped 2 bases and J dropped 7 bases, with 15 bases sitting between them. The CDR3 extends over 16 amino acids. Germline V gene sequence: CDR1 MNHEY, CDR2 SMNVEV (reference sequence). As DNA, the CDR3 is TGTGCCAGCAGTTTAAAAGGGGTGGCAGGGAATTCACCCCTCCACTTT. Its protein product is CASSLKGVAGNSPLHF.

The chain joins TRBV19 to TRBJ1-2; 10 bases are a match to TRBD1. The trim removed 4 bases at V and 2 bases at J, leaving 1 base unmatched. Germline values: CDR1 LNHDA, CDR2 SQIVND (reference sequence). CDR3 length: 14 amino acids. Written as DNA, the CDR3 is TGTGCCAGTAGTACGGACAGGGGGAACTATGGCTACACCTTC. As protein: CASSTDRGNYGYTF. The variable domain in full, with the rest retrieved from reference TRBV19 and TRBJ1-2, is DGGITQSPKYLFRKEGQNVTLSCEQNLNHDAMYWYRQDPGQGLRLIYYSQIVNDFQKGDIAEGYSVSREKKESFPLTVTSAQKNPTAFYLCASSTDRGNYGYTFGSGTRLTVV.

V is TRBV6-2 or TRBV6-3 and J is TRBJ1-2; 7 positions agree with TRBD1. The CDR3 has 14 residues. CDR1 MNHEY and CDR2 SVGEGT come from the germline V gene. With V trimmed by 5 bases and J by 3 bases, 6 bases remained unmatched. This chain's CDR3 is CASSPGQSHYGYTF. DNA of the CDR3: TGTGCCAGCAGTCCGGGACAGAGTCACTATGGCTACACCTTC.

The chain has TRBV3-1 (or the pseudogene TRBV3-2) and TRBJ2-7; no definite D call. Trimming left V 3 bases short and J 7 bases short, with 22 bases between. CDR1 is LGHDT and CDR2 is YNNKEL in the germline V gene (reference sequence). This CDR3 has 16 amino acids. CDR3 in amino acids: CASSHALGLVAGEQYF. The CDR3 coding sequence is TGTGCCAGCAGCCACGCCCTCGGCCTAGTTGCCGGGGAGCAGTACTTC.

Only one count was recorded for this clone. The V and J genes are TRBV7-9 and TRBJ2-5, with TRBD1 identical over 8 bases. Germline V gene lookup returns CDR1 SEHNR and CDR2 FQNEAQ (reference sequence). The CDR3 is 17 amino acids. The trim removed 4 bases at V and 2 bases at J, leaving 12 bases unmatched. The CDR3 loop reads CASSYDMGQDVQETQYF. CDR3 coding DNA: TGTGCCAGCAGCTACGACATGGGACAGGATGTTCAAGAGACCCAGTACTTC. The full variable domain, its missing parts supplied by reference TRBV7-9 and TRBJ2-5, is DTGVSQNPRHKITKRGQNVTFRCDPISEHNRLYWYRQTLGQGPEFLTYFQNEAQLEKSRLLSDRFSAERPKGSFSTLEIQRTEQGDSAMYLCASSYDMGQDVQETQYFGPGTRLLVL.

The chain employs TRBV2 and TRBJ2-5; no reliable D call. CDR1 and CDR2 from the germline V gene are SNHLY and FYNNEI. The CDR3 extends over 13 amino acids. The V and J ends lost 6 bases and 5 bases respectively, with 13 bases between them. The CDR3: CASRDLPGETQYF. CDR3 nucleotides: TGTGCCAGCAGGGATTTACCCGGGGAGACCCAGTACTTC.

Details on this clone: The junction shows a germline mismatch at one end, possibly a read error. The chain uses TRBV7-8 and TRBJ2-1; 11 nucleotides match TRBD2. CDR1 is SGHVS, CDR2 FQNEAQ, per germline. This CDR3 has 15 amino acids. CDR3 protein: CASSLASLAGGFIVF. The DNA for the CDR3 is TGTGCCAGCAGCTTAGCCAGCTTAGCGGGAGGGTTCATCGTCTTC.

The chain carries TRBV10-3 and TRBJ1-2; 7 nucleotides line up with TRBD1. V shed 7 bases, J shed 3 bases, and the junction held 23 bases outside the gene matches. CDR3 length equals 19 residues. CDR1 and CDR2 (germline): ENHRY, SYGVKD. This chain's CDR3 is CAIKGTVTNTYFDHYGYTF. Written as DNA, the CDR3 is TGTGCCATCAAAGGGACAGTCACCAACACTTACTTTGACCACTATGGCTACACCTTC.

The V call is TRBV5-5, the J call TRBJ1-2; TRBD1 is a possible D gene (6 bases). There are 14 residues in the CDR3. V was shortened by 4 bases and J by 4 bases, with 14 bases between the two germline ends. CDR1 is SGHKS, CDR2 YYEKEE, per germline (reference sequence). CDR3 protein: CASSGLRTVYGYTF. The CDR3 DNA sequence: TGTGCCAGCAGCGGGTTACGGACAGTCTATGGCTACACCTTC.

The chain uses TRBV10-3 and TRBJ1-5, with TRBD1 matching 8 bases. CDR1 ENHRY and CDR2 SYGVKD come from the germline V gene. The CDR3 covers 14 residues. Trimming cost V 10 bases and J 2 bases; bases outside gene matches: 7. The chain's CDR3 is CATLDREGNQPQHF. In nucleotides, the CDR3 is TGTGCCACCCTGGACAGGGAAGGCAATCAGCCCCAGCATTTT.

J is TRBJ2-5 and V is TRBV5-6, with 8 bases lining up with TRBD1. The germline V gene has CDR1 SGHDT and CDR2 YYEEEE. This CDR3 region has 17 residues. Trimming took 4 bases from V and 4 from J; bases not matched to a gene: 15. Written as DNA, the CDR3 is TGTGCCAGCAGCCCCCCGGACAGGGCCGATGTAAGAGAGACCCAGTACTTC. Translated: CASSPPDRADVRETQYF.

The chain recombines TRBV7-2 with TRBJ1-3, with 7 nucleotides matching TRBD1. Trimming removed 2 bases from V and 6 bases from J; junction bases left unmatched: 7. The CDR3 consists of 15 residues. Germline V gene lookup returns CDR1 SGHTA and CDR2 FQGNSA. CDR3 DNA sequence: TGTGCCAGCAGCTTATCGACAGGGCCTGCAAACACCATATATTTT. Protein sequence: CASSLSTGPANTIYF. Based on the CDR3 plus reference TRBV7-2 and TRBJ1-3, the full variable domain is GAGVSQSPSNKVTEKGKDVELRCDPISGHTALYWYRQSLGQGLEFLIYFQGNSAPDKSGLPSDRFSAERTGGSVSTLTIQRTQQEDSAVYLCASSLSTGPANTIYFGEGSWLTVV.

This chain uses TRBV7-2 with TRBJ1-2; D not resolved. The length of the CDR3 is 17 residues. Germline CDR1 SGHTA, CDR2 FQGNSA. V lost 0 bases to trimming and J lost 7 bases, with 21 bases between them. The CDR3 reads CASSLAGVANVAGGYTF. The CDR3 DNA is TGTGCCAGCAGCTTAGCGGGAGTAGCTAACGTCGCGGGTGGCTACACCTTC.

The chain has TRBV7-2 and TRBJ2-1; D possibly corresponds to TRBD2 (5 bases). This CDR3 has 15 residues. Trimming cost V 6 bases and J 10 bases, with 22 bases left between them. The germline gives CDR1 SGHTA, CDR2 FQGNSA. The CDR3 is CASRPGASYPREQFF. CDR3 coding DNA: TGTGCCAGCAGGCCCGGAGCTAGCTACCCCCGGGAGCAGTTCTTC.

The chain links TRBV19 to TRBJ1-4, with a tentative D call TRBD1 (5 bases). V lost 5 bases to trimming and J lost 0 bases, with 10 bases between them. The CDR3 length is 15 residues. The germline V gene encodes CDR1 LNHDA and CDR2 SQIVND (reference sequence). The CDR3 nucleotides read TGTGCCAGTAGTGGGACTAGGGCAACTAATGAAAAACTGTTTTTT. Translated, it gives CASSGTRATNEKLFF.

The chain combines TRBV3-1 (or the pseudogene TRBV3-2) with TRBJ1-6; no definite D call. Germline CDR1 and CDR2: LGHDT and YNNKEL (reference sequence). CDR3 length equals 12 residues. Trimming stripped 4 bases from V and 8 bases from J, with 6 bases between. The CDR3 loop reads CASSPSDSPLHF. The CDR3 nucleotides read TGTGCCAGCAGCCCGTCCGATTCACCCCTCCACTTT.

This chain links TRBV6-5 with TRBJ2-1; a possible D gene is TRBD2 (5 bases). Germline CDR1 is MNHEY and CDR2 is SVGAGI. V lost 8 bases and J lost 0, with 14 bases in between. CDR3 length equals 15 residues. The CDR3 is CASRQRESSYNEQFF. DNA of the CDR3: TGTGCCAGCCGCCAGAGGGAGAGCTCCTACAATGAGCAGTTCTTC.

The chain has TRBV10-3 and TRBJ1-5; maybe TRBD1 (5 bases). V gave up 0 bases and J gave up 1 base, with 7 bases separating them. Per the germline V gene, CDR1 is ENHRY and CDR2 is SYGVKD. There are 15 residues in the CDR3. DNA of the CDR3: TGTGCCATCAGTGAGTCGGCAGGGAGCAATCAGCCCCAGCATTTT. It yields the protein CAISESAGSNQPQHF.